This T cell receptor (beta chain) is from a study of Ad26.COV2.S vaccination and SARS-CoV-2 variants. Study overall: As a participant in COV1001, the donor was in the Ad26.COV2.S trial arm. Notes on the study in general: After vaccination, substantial breadth of spike-specific CD8+ and CD4+ responses was reported.

Germline V gene sequence: CDR1 SQVTM, CDR2 ANQGSEA. Unmatched junction bases numbered 8, after V lost 4 bases and J lost 5 bases. CDR3 size: 14 residues. A remark on this clone: Its antigen is as yet unknown.

Here immunoSEQ multiplex PCR was the method, and the copy in TCRdb shows in-frame clones only, minus some. This sample yields about 680,000 clones, of which 70% to 90% are seen a single time; nearly 1.5% belongs to the top ten. Regarding treatment: roughly 20 received Ad26.COV2.S at low or high dose, single or two shots; 5 received placebo; per-sample allocation not given. Each sample was drawn 63 days after the first injection (of vaccine or placebo). Cohort 1b enrolled adults aged 18-55 years in Boston. This chain links TRBV29-1 with TRBJ2-5, with 9 positions matching TRBD2. The clonotype comes from a person between 18 and 59 years old who received the Ad26.COV2.S COVID-19 vaccine or a placebo. Sequencing was performed on peripheral blood, taken in a trial of Ad26.COV2.S vaccine versus placebo. Here the CDR3 reads CSVALAGGYETQYF. CDR3 nucleotides: TGCAGCGTTGCTCTGGCGGGGGGGTATGAGACCCAGTACTTC. The full variable domain, in which reference TRBV29-1 and TRBJ2-5 provide the parts outside the CDR3, is SAVISQKPSRDICQRGTSLTIQCQVDSQVTMMFWYRQQPGQSLTLIATANQGSEATYESGFVIDKFPISRPNLTFSTLTVSNMSPEDSSIYLCSVALAGGYETQYFGPGTRLLVL.